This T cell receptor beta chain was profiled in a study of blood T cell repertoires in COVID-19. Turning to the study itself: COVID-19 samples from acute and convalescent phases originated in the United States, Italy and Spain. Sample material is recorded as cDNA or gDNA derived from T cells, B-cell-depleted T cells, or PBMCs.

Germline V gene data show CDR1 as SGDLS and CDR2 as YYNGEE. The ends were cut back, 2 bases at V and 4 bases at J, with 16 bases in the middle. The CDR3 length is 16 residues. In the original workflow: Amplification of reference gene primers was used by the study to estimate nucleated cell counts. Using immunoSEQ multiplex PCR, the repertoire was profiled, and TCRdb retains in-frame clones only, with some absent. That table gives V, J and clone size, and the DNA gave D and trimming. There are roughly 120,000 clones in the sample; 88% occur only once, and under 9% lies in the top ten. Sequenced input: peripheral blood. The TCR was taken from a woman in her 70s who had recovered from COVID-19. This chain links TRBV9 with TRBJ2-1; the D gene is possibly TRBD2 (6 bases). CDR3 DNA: TGTGCCAGCAGCGTGAGTTTGATAGCGGAGTACAATGAGCAGTTCTTC. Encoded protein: CASSVSLIAEYNEQFF. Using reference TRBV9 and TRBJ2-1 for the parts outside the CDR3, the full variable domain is DSGVTQTPKHLITATGQRVTLRCSPRSGDLSVYWYQQSLDQGLQFLIQYYNGEERAKGNILERFSAQQFPDLHSELNLSSLELGDSALYFCASSVSLIAEYNEQFFGPGTRLTVL.